This TCR beta chain was sequenced during a study of post-analysis software for immune sequencing data. Study observations and caveats: Patients used a few TRBV segments, including TRBV5-6, TRBV5-1 and TRBV20-1, more often than controls.

Points on this clonotype: Its antigen remains unidentified.

V was clipped by 3 bases and J by 12 bases, with 9 bases between them. The germline V gene has CDR1 MGHDK and CDR2 SYGVNS. This CDR3 region has 10 residues. The TCR beta cDNA libraries contained unique molecular identifiers. TCRdb ran MiXCR on the PCR reads and lists one entry per CDR3 protein. Here the sample spans about 540,000 distinct CDR3 sequences, roughly 34% being singletons. The sequence derives from a girl aged 2-17 years with multiple sclerosis. The sequencing sample was made of blood. The chain is built from TRBV25-1 and TRBJ2-7; D might be TRBD2 (6 bases). The DNA of the CDR3 is TGTGCCAGCAGTGATCGGGACTTGTACTTC. Protein: CASSDRDLYF.